Following are 22 T cell receptor beta chains from one sample sequenced in a study of early T cells in non-severe SARS-CoV-2 infection. Via MiXCR, TCRdb re-called the 5' RACE reads, giving one row per CDR3 protein. This sample has about 80,000 distinct CDR3 sequences; 11% occur once, and the top ten carry 4.7%. Source material: whole blood. Receptor source: an adult who was a healthcare worker with PCR-confirmed SARS-CoV-2 infection or an uninfected control (not recorded which).

The genes are TRBV7-2 and TRBJ2-7, with 7 bases aligning to TRBD1. V trimming: 3 bases; J trimming: 4 bases; junction bases outside the gene matches: 3. Germline loops: CDR1 SGHTA, CDR2 FQGNSA. CDR3 length: 13 amino acids. The CDR3 reads CASSFGRGYEQYF. CDR3 DNA: TGTGCCAGCAGCTTCGGCAGGGGGTACGAGCAGTACTTC.

CDR3 bases: TGCAGTGCTAGACGGGGGAGCAATCAGCCCCAGCATTTT. This sequence encodes CSARRGSNQPQHF. The chain links TRBV20-1 to TRBJ1-5; the D gene is possibly TRBD1 (5 bases). This CDR3 region has 13 residues. The V gene lost 2 bases and the J gene lost 1 base, with 6 bases spanning the gap. Germline CDR1 reads DFQATT; CDR2 reads SNEGSKA (reference sequence).

This clonotype was picked up a small number of times. The chain has TRBV9 and TRBJ2-5, with TRBD2 identical over 12 bases. V was pared by 4 bases and J by 2 bases, with 6 bases of the junction left unmatched. Germline V CDR1 and CDR2: SGDLS, YYNGEE. This CDR3 has 16 amino acids. CDR3 sequence (DNA): TGTGCCAGCAGCCAGCAACTAGCGGGGGGACAAGAGACCCAGTACTTC. Its protein product is CASSQQLAGGQETQYF. The full variable domain, its missing parts supplied by reference TRBV9 and TRBJ2-5, is DSGVTQTPKHLITATGQRVTLRCSPRSGDLSVYWYQQSLDQGLQFLIQYYNGEERAKGNILERFSAQQFPDLHSELNLSSLELGDSALYFCASSQQLAGGQETQYFGPGTRLLVL.

The rearrangement joins TRBV13 to TRBJ2-5; a weak D match, TRBD1 (6 bases). Trimming stripped 5 bases from V and 0 bases from J, with 10 bases between. The length of the CDR3 is 14 residues. The V gene's germline CDR1 is PRHDT and CDR2 FYEKMQ (reference sequence). The CDR3 is CASSRYRDQETQYF. The CDR3 region has the DNA TGTGCCAGCAGCCGCTACAGGGACCAAGAGACCCAGTACTTC.

The genes are TRBV6-6 and TRBJ1-2, with TRBD1 identical over 8 bases. The length of the CDR3 is 14 residues. The germline V gene encodes CDR1 MNHNY and CDR2 SVGAGI (reference sequence). V lost 5 bases and J lost 2; bases outside the gene matches: 4. CDR3 residues: CASSATGGNYGYTF. The DNA of the CDR3 is TGTGCCAGCAGTGCAACAGGGGGAAACTATGGCTACACCTTC.

The V gene is TRBV7-8, the J gene TRBJ2-5; maybe TRBD2 (7 bases). This CDR3 is built from 17 residues. The V end was cut by 5 bases, the J end by 1 base, with 20 bases between. Germline V gene sequence: CDR1 SGHVS, CDR2 FQNEAQ. CDR3: CASSPGVGGGPQETQYF. CDR3 nucleotides: TGTGCCAGCAGCCCTGGGGTAGGCGGGGGCCCCCAAGAGACCCAGTACTTC. Using reference TRBV7-8 and TRBJ2-5 for the parts outside the CDR3, the full variable domain is GAGVSQSPRYKVAKRGQDVALRCDPISGHVSLFWYQQALGQGPEFLTYFQNEAQLDKSGLPSDRFFAERPEGSVSTLKIQRTQQEDSAVYLCASSPGVGGGPQETQYFGPGTRLLVL.

This clonotype was detected only a few times. J is TRBJ2-3 and V is TRBV20-1; D is unresolved. The CDR3 loop spans 11 amino acids. V lost 4 bases to trimming and J lost 4 bases, with 6 bases between them. CDR1 DFQATT and CDR2 SNEGSKA come from the germline V gene (reference sequence). Written as DNA, the CDR3 is TGCAGTGCTACATCAGCAGATACGCAGTATTTT. It is translated as CSATSADTQYF.

This clonotype has at least ten counts. The chain carries TRBV3-1 and TRBJ2-5, with a tentative D call TRBD1 (5 bases). Germline loops: CDR1 LGHDT, CDR2 YNNKEL (reference sequence). The CDR3 extends over 14 amino acids. V was cut by 6 bases and J by 0 bases, with 11 bases left in between. This CDR3 reads CASSDRTYQETQYF. In nucleotides, the CDR3 is TGTGCCAGCAGTGACAGAACCTACCAAGAGACCCAGTACTTC.

This rearrangement joins TRBV7-9 to TRBJ2-3; D gene ambiguous. There are 15 residues in the CDR3. Germline V lookup: CDR1 SEHNR, CDR2 FQNEAQ (reference sequence). Trimming took 5 bases from V and 1 from J, leaving 13 bases between them. The chain's CDR3 is CASSQRRFGTDTQYF. CDR3 in DNA: TGTGCCAGCAGCCAGAGAAGGTTCGGCACAGATACGCAGTATTTT. Filled out from reference TRBV7-9 and TRBJ2-3, the complete variable domain reads DTGVSQNPRHKITKRGQNVTFRCDPISEHNRLYWYRQTLGQGPEFLTYFQNEAQLEKSRLLSDRFSAERPKGSFSTLEIQRTEQGDSAMYLCASSQRRFGTDTQYFGPGTRLTVL.

This clonotype was counted many times. The chain couples TRBV5-1 to TRBJ2-1; 10 nucleotides align to TRBD2. The CDR3 has 16 amino acids. With 0 bases clipped from V and 5 bases from J, the junction kept 5 bases outside the gene matches. From germline, CDR1 is SGHRS and CDR2 YFSETQ. CDR3 loop: CASSLVGLAGDNEQFF. CDR3 DNA: TGCGCCAGCAGCTTGGTTGGTCTAGCGGGAGACAATGAGCAGTTCTTC.

This clonotype was counted ten times or more. DNA for the CDR3: TGTGCCAGCAGCTTAGTCCAACTAGCGGGGGCAGAGACCCAGTACTTC. It translates to CASSLVQLAGAETQYF. The chain employs TRBV7-6 and TRBJ2-5; 11 bases fit TRBD2. CDR1 and CDR2 (germline): SGHVS, FNYEAQ. CDR3 size: 16 residues. J gave up 4 bases and V 1 base, and 5 bases lay outside the gene matches.

This clonotype was detected only a few times. This rearrangement joins TRBV18 to TRBJ1-2, with 7 positions matching TRBD1. V trimming: 2 bases; J trimming: 4 bases; junction bases outside the gene matches: 13. The CDR3 is 17 residues long. Germline loops: CDR1 KGHSH, CDR2 LQKENI. The CDR3 DNA reads as TGTGCCAGCTCACCAGGTCTGCCAGGGGGTACTACCTATGGCTACACCTTC. This codes for CASSPGLPGGTTYGYTF.

The chain is built from TRBV10-1 and TRBJ2-3; maybe TRBD2 (6 bases). V gave up 6 bases and J gave up 1 base, with 14 bases separating them. The germline CDR1 and CDR2 sequences are WNHNN and SYGVQD (reference sequence). The CDR3 runs to 15 residues. The CDR3 DNA sequence: TGCGCCAGCAGGGGACTTTTTTCTGGCACAGATACGCAGTATTTT. It translates to CASRGLFSGTDTQYF.

The V and J genes are TRBV18 and TRBJ2-7; D may be TRBD1 (5 bases). CDR1 is KGHSH, CDR2 LQKENI, per germline. V was trimmed by 3 bases and J by 0 bases, leaving 18 bases between them. CDR3 length: 17 amino acids. This CDR3 reads CASSPAQSRQSSYEQYF. The CDR3 DNA follows: TGTGCCAGCTCACCGGCGCAATCTCGACAGAGCTCCTACGAGCAGTACTTC.

This clonotype occurred a few times. The chain carries TRBV28 and TRBJ2-5, with 9 bases matching TRBD2. V was clipped by 2 bases and J by 9 bases; unmatched bases: 7. Germline CDR1 is MDHEN and CDR2 is SYDVKM. The CDR3 loop spans 14 amino acids. The DNA of the CDR3 is TGTGCCAGCAGTTTAACGACTAGCGGTAACGCCCAGTACTTC. This translates into CASSLTTSGNAQYF.

The CDR3 sequence is CAIGIQGHEQYF. The CDR3 DNA follows: TGTGCCATCGGGATTCAGGGCCACGAGCAGTACTTC. This rearrangement joins TRBV10-3 to TRBJ2-7, with D tentatively TRBD1 (5 bases). CDR1 and CDR2 from the germline V gene are ENHRY and SYGVKD. Trimming removed 8 bases from V and 5 bases from J, with 13 bases in between. The CDR3 sequence is 12 residues long.

This clonotype has ten or more counts. This chain links TRBV6-5 with TRBJ1-2; 7 bases match TRBD1. This CDR3 has 13 residues. After removal of 5 bases from V and 3 bases from J, the junction contained 3 bases not matched to a gene. CDR1 MNHEY and CDR2 SVGAGI come from the germline V gene. The CDR3 sequence is CASSTTGDYGYTF. The CDR3 DNA follows: TGTGCCAGCAGTACAACAGGGGACTATGGCTACACCTTC.

The rearrangement links TRBV18 to TRBJ2-7; TRBD1 agrees at 11 bases. After removal of 5 bases from V and 7 bases from J, the junction contained 13 bases not matched to a gene. The CDR3 runs to 16 residues. The germline V gene encodes CDR1 KGHSH and CDR2 LQKENI. In DNA form, the CDR3 reads TGTGCCAGCTCAACACGGACAGGGGGCACCTTTCGAGAGCAGTACTTC. The encoded protein is CASSTRTGGTFREQYF.

In its sample, this clonotype was seen many times. The J gene is TRBJ2-2, the V gene TRBV10-3; D may be TRBD2 (6 bases). CDR3 length: 17 residues. Germline V gene lookup returns CDR1 ENHRY and CDR2 SYGVKD. V was shortened by 3 bases and J by 5 bases, with 19 bases between the two germline ends. CDR3 nucleotide sequence: TGTGCCATCAGTGACCCCGGGGTTGCAGGAGGGACCGGGGAGCTGTTTTTT. Translating it yields CAISDPGVAGGTGELFF.

This clonotype was seen a few times. The gene calls are TRBV12-5 and TRBJ1-5; D might be TRBD1 (6 bases). The germline CDR1 and CDR2 sequences are LGHNT and FRNRAP. V was trimmed by 3 bases and J by 4 bases, leaving 22 bases between them. The CDR3 has 18 amino acids. As DNA, the CDR3 is TGTGCTAGTGGTTTACTAGTGGGGGGCCGGGTAGGGAATCAGCCCCAGCATTTT. Its translation is CASGLLVGGRVGNQPQHF.

The chain has TRBV7-9 and TRBJ2-7; D assignment may be TRBD1 or TRBD2 (5 bases each). Trimming cost V 8 bases and J 3 bases, with 14 bases left between them. The CDR3 is made up of 13 amino acids. Germline V lookup: CDR1 SEHNR, CDR2 FQNEAQ (reference sequence). CDR3 bases: TGTGCCAGCGGGCCAGGGACCAACTACGAGCAGTACTTC. This gives the protein CASGPGTNYEQYF.

In this sample, this clonotype turned up a few times. The chain uses TRBV7-6 and TRBJ2-2, with D possibly being TRBD1 (5 bases). The ends were cut back, 2 bases at V and 7 bases at J, with 8 bases in the middle. The CDR3 covers 13 residues. Germline V gene sequence: CDR1 SGHVS, CDR2 FNYEAQ. This CDR3 is CASSLKGNGELFF. The CDR3 DNA follows: TGTGCCAGCAGCTTAAAGGGGAACGGGGAGCTGTTTTTT.